This T cell receptor (beta chain) was identified during a study of T cells in Graves' hyperthyroidism and ophthalmopathy. General study results and limits: Most clonotypes expanded in thyroid above 0.001 were likewise present in blood.

The germline V gene encodes CDR1 LNHDA and CDR2 SQIVND (reference sequence). The V and J ends lost 8 bases and 5 bases, in that order; junction bases with no gene match: 12. This CDR3 is 16 amino acids long. A remark on this clonotype: Its antigen is unknown.

TCR beta CDR3 regions were amplified from RNA transcripts. The TCR CDR3 was amplified in a first-round RT-PCR using the HTBI primer set. TCRdb fed the multiplex PCR reads into MiXCR, producing one record per CDR3 protein. The sample lists around 390,000 distinct CDR3 sequences; about 14% were seen once. Using less than 12 ml of fresh peripheral blood, PBMCs were prepared. The chain joins TRBV19 to TRBJ1-5; TRBD1 aligns across 10 bases. The origin of this receptor is a woman younger than 45 with Graves' ophthalmopathy. The sample taken for sequencing was blood. The CDR3 is CASLGGGQGWDQPQHF. The CDR3 nucleotides read TGTGCCAGTCTCGGTGGGGGACAGGGGTGGGATCAGCCCCAGCATTTT.